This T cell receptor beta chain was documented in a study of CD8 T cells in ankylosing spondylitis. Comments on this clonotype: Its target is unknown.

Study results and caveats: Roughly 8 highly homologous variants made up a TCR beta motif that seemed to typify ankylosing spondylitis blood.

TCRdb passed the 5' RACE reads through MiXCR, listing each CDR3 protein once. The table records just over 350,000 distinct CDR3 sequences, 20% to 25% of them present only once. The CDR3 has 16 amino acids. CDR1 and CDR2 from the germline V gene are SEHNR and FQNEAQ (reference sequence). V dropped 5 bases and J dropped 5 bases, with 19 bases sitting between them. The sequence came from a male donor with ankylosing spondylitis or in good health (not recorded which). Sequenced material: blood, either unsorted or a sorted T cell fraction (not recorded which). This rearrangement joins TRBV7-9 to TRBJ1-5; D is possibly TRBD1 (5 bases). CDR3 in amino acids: CASSPGPPLWDQPQHF. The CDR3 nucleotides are TGTGCCAGCAGCCCGGGACCCCCTCTGTGGGATCAGCCCCAGCATTTT.